Below, 21 T cell receptor beta chains from the same sample are listed, as sequenced in a study of cytomegalovirus exposure and HLA in healthy donors. Vbeta (60) and Jbeta (13) primers were used in the PCR. Assay: immunoSEQ multiplex PCR; the TCRdb copy retains only in-frame clones and omits some. The sample holds more than 100,000 clones. The sequencing sample was made of PBMCs. The receptors stem from a man aged 18 to 35 in good health and CMV-seronegative.

V gene TRBV9 combines with J gene TRBJ1-3; D unclear. Looked up from germline, CDR1 is SGDLS and CDR2 is YYNGEE. Trimming took off 4 bases at V and 0 bases at J, with 14 bases between the two ends. CDR3 size: 16 residues. The CDR3 spells CASSPYTAYSGNTIYF. The CDR3 DNA is TGTGCCAGCAGCCCATATACAGCTTACTCTGGAAACACCATATATTTT.

This chain links TRBV7-8 with TRBJ2-3; 8 nucleotides agree with TRBD2. V lost 6 bases to trimming and J lost 0 bases; unmatched junction nucleotides: 5. This CDR3 is built from 15 residues. Germline CDR1 is SGHVS and CDR2 is FQNEAQ. The CDR3 loop is CASRSSGDSTDTQYF. The CDR3 region has the DNA TGTGCCAGCAGGAGTAGCGGGGATAGCACAGATACGCAGTATTTT.

The chain recombines TRBV7-6 with TRBJ2-7; TRBD1 aligns across 8 bases. Trimming removed 5 bases from V and 4 bases from J; junction bases left unmatched: 10. This CDR3 spans 15 amino acids. Per the germline V gene, CDR1 is SGHVS and CDR2 is FNYEAQ. CDR3 sequence (DNA): TGTGCCAGCAGCCCGCGACCGGGACAGGTATACGAGCAGTACTTC. Translated: CASSPRPGQVYEQYF.

V and J are TRBV9 and TRBJ2-4, with D hard to call. The CDR3 totals 13 residues. CDR1 and CDR2 (germline): SGDLS, YYNGEE. Trimming took 0 bases from V and 7 from J, leaving 8 bases between them. Here the CDR3 reads CASSVGVSNIQYF. As DNA, the CDR3 is TGTGCCAGCAGCGTAGGAGTTAGCAACATTCAGTACTTC.

V and J are TRBV5-1 and TRBJ2-1; 13 bases are shared with TRBD2. The CDR3 consists of 15 residues. With V trimmed by 3 bases and J by 7 bases, 4 bases remained unmatched. CDR1 and CDR2 from the germline V gene are SGHRS and YFSETQ. CDR3 loop: CASSSTSGGRNEQFF. CDR3 nucleotides: TGCGCCAGCAGCTCGACTAGCGGGGGGCGGAATGAGCAGTTCTTC.

Note on this clone: One junction end does not reproduce the germline sequence, and a read error may be involved. V gene TRBV7-7 combines with J gene TRBJ2-5, with 7 positions matching TRBD2. The CDR3 is 14 amino acids. The germline gives CDR1 SSHAT, CDR2 FNYEAQ (reference sequence). This CDR3 is CASSRGRENETQYF. CDR3 in DNA: TGTGCTAGCAGCCGAGGGCGGGAGAACGAGACCCAGTACTTC.

This chain joins TRBV5-1 and TRBJ1-1; D is unresolved. CDR3 length: 14 residues. Trimming took 4 bases from V and 1 from J, leaving 11 bases between them. Per the germline V gene, CDR1 is SGHRS and CDR2 is YFSETQ. Here the CDR3 DNA reads TGCGCCAGCAGCCGTCAAGACTCGAACACTGAAGCTTTCTTT. This gives the protein CASSRQDSNTEAFF.

V is TRBV10-3 and J is TRBJ2-1, with D possibly TRBD1 on 6 matching bases. Germline CDR1 and CDR2: ENHRY and SYGVKD. Trimming removed 4 bases from V and 2 bases from J, with 9 bases in between. This CDR3 has 14 amino acids. The CDR3 loop reads CAISVDSTYNEQFF. The CDR3 DNA reads TGTGCCATCAGTGTGGACAGTACCTACAATGAGCAGTTCTTC.

This chain uses TRBV11-2 with TRBJ2-7; 11 bases match TRBD1. CDR3 length: 16 amino acids. The V gene end was trimmed by 5 bases and the J gene end by 4 bases; junction bases not matched to a gene: 10. Germline assignment: CDR1 SGHAT and CDR2 FQNNGV. The chain's CDR3 is CASSTRGTGGLYEQYF. CDR3 nucleotide sequence: TGTGCCAGCAGCACGAGGGGGACAGGGGGACTATACGAGCAGTACTTC.

V gene TRBV7-8 combines with J gene TRBJ1-5; 8 bases are a match to TRBD1. The CDR3 consists of 16 residues. The V gene end was trimmed by 2 bases and the J gene end by 0 bases; junction bases not matched to a gene: 3. Germline CDR1 reads SGHVS; CDR2 reads FQNEAQ. CDR3 bases: TGTGCCAGCAGCTTAAGGACAGGGAATAGCAATCAGCCCCAGCATTTT. Residues: CASSLRTGNSNQPQHF.

The rearrangement joins TRBV5-8 to TRBJ2-7, with TRBD2 identical over 14 bases. The CDR3 spans 15 residues. V lost 6 bases to trimming and J lost 5 bases; unmatched junction nucleotides: 7. Germline CDR1 and CDR2: SGHTS and YDEGEE. The CDR3 bases are TGTGCCAGCACCTTTAGACTAGCGGGAGGGAACGAGCAGTACTTC. Translated: CASTFRLAGGNEQYF.

The rearrangement links TRBV30 to TRBJ2-2; perhaps TRBD2 as D (7 bases). Germline assignment: CDR1 GTSNPN and CDR2 SVGIG (reference sequence). CDR3 length: 12 residues. The V end was cut by 8 bases, the J end by 7 bases, with 14 bases between. The CDR3 sequence: CARGGAGGELFF. DNA of the CDR3: TGTGCCCGTGGGGGGGCGGGCGGGGAGCTGTTTTTT.

The rearrangement links TRBV19 to TRBJ1-5; TRBD1 matches 7 bases. Germline V CDR1 and CDR2: LNHDA, SQIVND (reference sequence). This CDR3 region has 13 residues. J lost 7 bases, V lost 3 bases, and 3 bases had no gene match. CDR3 sequence reads: CASSMQGDQPQHF. The CDR3 coding sequence is TGTGCCAGTAGTATGCAGGGGGACCAGCCCCAGCATTTT. Together with reference TRBV19 and TRBJ1-5, the CDR3 gives the full variable domain: DGGITQSPKYLFRKEGQNVTLSCEQNLNHDAMYWYRQDPGQGLRLIYYSQIVNDFQKGDIAEGYSVSREKKESFPLTVTSAQKNPTAFYLCASSMQGDQPQHFGDGTRLSIL.

CDR3 in DNA: TGTGCCAGCAGCTTTCCGGGACTAGCGGGAGATCCCCACGAGCAGTACTTC. Translation gives CASSFPGLAGDPHEQYF. The rearrangement links TRBV9 to TRBJ2-7; TRBD2 matches at 14 bases. Trimming at V came to 4 bases and at J to 5 bases, leaving 11 bases not matched to a gene. This CDR3 spans 17 amino acids. The V gene's germline CDR1 is SGDLS and CDR2 YYNGEE.

The chain links TRBV9 to TRBJ2-5, with TRBD2 as a possible D gene (5 bases). V lost 0 bases and J lost 7, with 22 bases in between. There are 17 residues in the CDR3. CDR1 is SGDLS and CDR2 is YYNGEE in the germline V gene. The CDR3 spells CASSVADAPGRLRTQYF. The DNA of the CDR3 is TGTGCCAGCAGCGTAGCTGATGCCCCGGGAAGATTGAGGACCCAGTACTTC. Filled out from reference TRBV9 and TRBJ2-5, the complete variable domain reads DSGVTQTPKHLITATGQRVTLRCSPRSGDLSVYWYQQSLDQGLQFLIQYYNGEERAKGNILERFSAQQFPDLHSELNLSSLELGDSALYFCASSVADAPGRLRTQYFGPGTRLLVL.

The chain couples TRBV28 to TRBJ1-2; 9 bases fit TRBD1. The CDR3 sequence is 14 residues long. Germline loops: CDR1 MDHEN, CDR2 SYDVKM. J was trimmed by 8 bases and V by 6 bases; bases with no gene match: 10. In nucleotides, the CDR3 is TGTGCCAGCAGCCTACTACAGGGGGCGAGGGGCTACACCTTC. Amino acid sequence: CASSLLQGARGYTF.

The chain is built from TRBV7-2 and TRBJ2-4; 13 nucleotides line up with TRBD2. Germline V gene lookup returns CDR1 SGHTA and CDR2 FQGNSA. CDR3 size: 18 residues. V lost 1 base and J lost 6; bases outside the gene matches: 9. DNA for the CDR3: TGTGCCAGCAGCTTAGAGCGGTTGGGACTAGCGGGGATAAACATTCAGTACTTC. Encoded protein: CASSLERLGLAGINIQYF.

This rearrangement joins TRBV5-1 to TRBJ2-5, with D possibly TRBD1 on 5 matching bases. CDR3 length equals 14 residues. Germline loops: CDR1 SGHRS, CDR2 YFSETQ. Trimming removed 4 bases at V and 4 bases at J, with 14 bases between. The CDR3 DNA is TGCGCCAGCAGCACTGAATCAAGGGGAGAGACCCAGTACTTC. Amino acid sequence: CASSTESRGETQYF.

The CDR3 coding sequence is TGTGCCAGCAGCCGCCGGGACAGGGCCTATGGCTACACCTTC. Its translation: CASSRRDRAYGYTF. The genes are TRBV14 and TRBJ1-2, with TRBD1 matching over 9 bases. The CDR3 is made up of 14 amino acids. The germline gives CDR1 SGHDN, CDR2 FVKESK. Unmatched junction bases numbered 4, after V lost 4 bases and J lost 4 bases.

The V call is TRBV9, the J call TRBJ2-6, with D perhaps matching TRBD1 (6 bases). Deletions cut 4 bases from V and 0 bases from J, with 8 bases between. This CDR3 has 15 residues. Germline V gives CDR1 SGDLS, CDR2 YYNGEE. The CDR3 loop reads CASSLQGSGANVLTF. In DNA, the CDR3 is TGTGCCAGCAGCCTACAGGGCTCTGGGGCCAACGTCCTGACTTTC.

The V and J genes are TRBV11-2 and TRBJ1-4, with TRBD1 as a possible D gene (5 bases). In germline, CDR1 is SGHAT, CDR2 FQNNGV. Trimming took 0 bases from V and 0 from J, leaving 11 bases between them. The CDR3 consists of 17 residues. The CDR3 bases are TGTGCCAGCAGCTTAGAGGGGGGGTCCTCAACTAATGAAAAACTGTTTTTT. Translated: CASSLEGGSSTNEKLFF.